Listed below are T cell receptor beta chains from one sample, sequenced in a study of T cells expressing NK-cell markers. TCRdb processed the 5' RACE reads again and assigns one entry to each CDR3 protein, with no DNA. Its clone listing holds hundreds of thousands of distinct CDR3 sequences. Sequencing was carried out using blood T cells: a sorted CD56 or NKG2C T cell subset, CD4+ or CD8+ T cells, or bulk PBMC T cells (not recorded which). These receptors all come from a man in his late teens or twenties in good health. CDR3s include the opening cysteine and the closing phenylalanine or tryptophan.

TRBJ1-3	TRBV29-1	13	CSVELNSGNTIYF
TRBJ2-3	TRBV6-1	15	CASRGWGLGTDTQYF
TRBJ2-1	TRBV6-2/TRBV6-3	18	CASSYSLLAGSSYNEQFF
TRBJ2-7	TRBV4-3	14	CASSPTDKVYEQYF
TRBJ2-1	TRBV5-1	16	CASFRGGAQGYNEQFF
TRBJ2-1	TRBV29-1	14	CSVEDEHSYNEQFF
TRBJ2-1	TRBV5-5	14	CASSLGAERNEQFF
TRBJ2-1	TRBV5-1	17	CASSLGGAGSPYNEQFF
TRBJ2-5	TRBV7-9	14	CASRGLAIQETQYF
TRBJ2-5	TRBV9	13	CASSNTGGETQYF
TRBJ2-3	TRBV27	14	CASSLAYAGDTQYF
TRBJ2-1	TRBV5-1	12	CASSSWGLEGFF
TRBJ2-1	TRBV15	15	CATSRDLGRDNEQFF
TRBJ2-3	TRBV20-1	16	CSARDWTGFSTDTQYF
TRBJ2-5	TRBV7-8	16	CASSTRRLAAQETQYF
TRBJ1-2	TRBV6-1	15	CAIRAGAGGGYGYTF
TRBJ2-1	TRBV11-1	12	CASTVLGNEQFF
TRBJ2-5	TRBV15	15	CATSRATERGETQYF
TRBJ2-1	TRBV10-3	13	CAISVGGYNEQFF
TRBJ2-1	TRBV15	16	CATSRPGTDSYNEQFF